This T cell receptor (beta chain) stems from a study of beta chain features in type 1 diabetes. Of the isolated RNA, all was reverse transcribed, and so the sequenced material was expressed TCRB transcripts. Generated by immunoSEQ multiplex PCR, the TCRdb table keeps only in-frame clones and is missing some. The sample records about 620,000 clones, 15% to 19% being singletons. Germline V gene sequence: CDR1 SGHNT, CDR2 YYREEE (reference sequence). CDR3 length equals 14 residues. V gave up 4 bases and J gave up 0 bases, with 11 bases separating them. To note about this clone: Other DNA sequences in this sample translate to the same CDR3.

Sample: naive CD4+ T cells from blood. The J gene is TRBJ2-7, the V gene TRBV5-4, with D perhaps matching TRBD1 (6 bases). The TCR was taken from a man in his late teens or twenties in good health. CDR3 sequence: CASSPGTSSYEQYF. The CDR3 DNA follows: TGTGCCAGCAGCCCCGGGACAAGCTCCTACGAGCAGTACTTC.